Below are 17 T cell receptor beta chains sequenced from a single sample in a study of blood T cell repertoires in COVID-19. Clones were read by immunoSEQ multiplex PCR, and TCRdb kept only the in-frame ones, dropping some. The sample has about 480,000 clones, about 89% seen once. The specimen sequenced was peripheral blood. Receptors were obtained from a woman aged 30 to 39 with acute or convalescent COVID-19.

Points on this clone: The sample holds other DNA sequences that translate to the same CDR3. CDR3 region: CAWSGSNTEAFF. In DNA form, the CDR3 reads TGTGCCTGGAGCGGGAGTAACACTGAAGCTTTCTTT. The rearrangement links TRBV30 to TRBJ1-1; D unclear. Per the germline V gene, CDR1 is GTSNPN and CDR2 is SVGIG (reference sequence). V was pared by 3 bases and J by 2 bases, with 7 bases between. The CDR3 runs 12 residues.

This clone was counted a single time. V gene TRBV12-3 or TRBV12-4 combines with J gene TRBJ2-5; no definite D call. The CDR3 consists of 12 residues. V gave up 7 bases and J gave up 5 bases, with 11 bases separating them. CDR3 region: CASTFSRETQYF. CDR3 nucleotides: TGTGCCAGCACCTTCTCCAGGGAGACCCAGTACTTC.

The V call is TRBV29-1, the J call TRBJ2-7, with TRBD1 identical over 8 bases. The V and J ends lost 5 bases and 4 bases, in that order; junction bases with no gene match: 4. Per germline, CDR1 SQVTM and CDR2 ANQGSEA. The CDR3 has 12 residues. CDR3 sequence: CSVSQGAYEQYF. The DNA of the CDR3 is TGCAGCGTTTCCCAGGGGGCGTACGAGCAGTACTTC.

V is TRBV5-1 and J is TRBJ2-5; the match to TRBD2 covers 10 bases. The V segment lost 2 bases and the J segment 4 bases; nucleotides outside the gene matches: 8. This CDR3 is 16 amino acids long. CDR1 is SGHRS and CDR2 is YFSETQ in the germline V gene. This CDR3 is CASSFESGGALETQYF. The CDR3 nucleotides read TGCGCCAGCAGCTTTGAAAGCGGGGGGGCATTAGAGACCCAGTACTTC.

This rearrangement joins TRBV7-8 to TRBJ2-7; a possible D gene is TRBD2 (6 bases). This CDR3 region has 16 residues. V was cut by 1 base and J by 0 bases, with 13 bases left in between. Per germline, CDR1 SGHVS and CDR2 FQNEAQ. CDR3 DNA sequence: TGTGCCAGCAGCTTAGAGTTGGCTAGCGCCTCCTACGAGCAGTACTTC. Encoded protein: CASSLELASASYEQYF.

There are many counts of this clone. This rearrangement joins TRBV30 to TRBJ2-1; 15 nucleotides match TRBD2. CDR3 length: 13 residues. The trim removed 7 bases at V and 12 bases at J, leaving 7 bases unmatched. Germline CDR1 reads GTSNPN; CDR2 reads SVGIG (reference sequence). CDR3: CAFGTSGGILQFF. The CDR3 DNA reads as TGTGCCTTCGGGACTAGCGGGGGGATCTTGCAGTTCTTC.

The chain carries TRBV5-6 and TRBJ2-3; 9 bases align to TRBD2. CDR3 length: 15 residues. With 3 bases clipped from V and 6 bases from J, the junction kept 8 bases outside the gene matches. Looked up from germline, CDR1 is SGHDT and CDR2 is YYEEEE. This CDR3 reads CASSSTAGGIDTQYF. The CDR3 bases are TGTGCCAGCAGCTCAACGGCGGGGGGGATTGATACGCAGTATTTT.

V gene TRBV2 combines with J gene TRBJ2-5; 7 bases are shared with TRBD1. Germline V lookup: CDR1 SNHLY, CDR2 FYNNEI. Germline trimming cut 0 bases from V and 5 bases from J; bases unmatched to any gene: 3. This CDR3 has 14 residues. CDR3 nucleotides: TGTGCCAGCAGTGAAGCTAGACAGGGTGAGACCCAGTACTTC. Protein product: CASSEARQGETQYF.

The J gene is TRBJ2-7, the V gene TRBV7-6, with D possibly TRBD1 on 5 matching bases. CDR3 length: 15 amino acids. CDR1 SGHVS and CDR2 FNYEAQ come from the germline V gene. V was shortened by 1 base and J by 2 bases, with 12 bases between the two germline ends. In DNA form, the CDR3 reads TGTGCCAGCAGCTTAGAGTCGACAGTGGCCTACGAGCAGTACTTC. The encoded protein is CASSLESTVAYEQYF. Together with reference TRBV7-6 and TRBJ2-7, the CDR3 gives the full variable domain: GAGVSQSPRYKVTKRGQDVALRCDPISGHVSLYWYRQALGQGPEFLTYFNYEAQQDKSGLPNDRFSAERPEGSISTLTIQRTEQRDSAMYRCASSLESTVAYEQYFGPGTRLTVT.

V usage is TRBV7-2 and J usage is TRBJ1-4; TRBD1 matches at 8 bases. In germline, CDR1 is SGHTA, CDR2 FQGNSA. The CDR3 is 14 residues long. The junction had 4 bases not matched to a gene; V was cut back by 4 bases and J by 6 bases. The CDR3, as DNA: TGTGCCAGCAGCTGGGACAGGCGGGATGAAAAACTGTTTTTT. Translation gives CASSWDRRDEKLFF.

A single count supports this clone. The J gene is TRBJ1-3, the V gene TRBV3-1 (or the pseudogene TRBV3-2); D is possibly TRBD1 (6 bases). Germline lookup yields CDR1 LGHDT and CDR2 YNNKEL (reference sequence). The CDR3 loop spans 18 amino acids. Trimming removed 3 bases at V and 0 bases at J, with 18 bases between. CDR3 sequence reads: CASSHTGRTAVSGNTIYF. The CDR3 nucleotides read TGTGCCAGCAGCCATACAGGAAGGACAGCAGTCTCTGGAAACACCATATATTTT.

CDR3 sequence (DNA): TGTGCCAGCAGCCCGAGGGAAGGGCGGGGTGAAGCTTTCTTT. This encodes CASSPREGRGEAFF. The V gene is TRBV5-5, the J gene TRBJ1-1; D uncertain. The ends were cut back, 4 bases at V and 7 bases at J, with 17 bases in the middle. The CDR3 contains 14 residues. CDR1 is SGHKS and CDR2 is YYEKEE in the germline V gene (reference sequence).

The chain couples TRBV28 to TRBJ2-3; D ambiguous. The germline gives CDR1 MDHEN, CDR2 SYDVKM. Trimming took off 8 bases at V and 2 bases at J, with 11 bases between the two ends. The CDR3 covers 13 residues. CDR3 DNA: TGTGCCAGCTCCGAGCCTTTCACAGATACGCAGTATTTT. Encoded protein: CASSEPFTDTQYF.

The rearrangement uses TRBV9 and TRBJ1-3; 7 bases fit TRBD1. Germline V lookup: CDR1 SGDLS, CDR2 YYNGEE. The CDR3 totals 14 residues. V lost 4 bases to trimming and J lost 6 bases; unmatched junction nucleotides: 7. The CDR3: CASSTPDRVNTIYF. The DNA for the CDR3 is TGTGCCAGCAGCACTCCCGACAGGGTAAACACCATATATTTT. Drawing the rest from reference TRBV9 and TRBJ1-3, the complete variable domain is DSGVTQTPKHLITATGQRVTLRCSPRSGDLSVYWYQQSLDQGLQFLIQYYNGEERAKGNILERFSAQQFPDLHSELNLSSLELGDSALYFCASSTPDRVNTIYFGEGSWLTVV.

This chain joins TRBV5-5 and TRBJ1-1; TRBD1 agrees at 8 bases. V gave up 3 bases and J gave up 1 base; unmatched junction bases: 5. This CDR3 has 15 residues. Germline CDR1 and CDR2: SGHKS and YYEKEE (reference sequence). The CDR3 DNA sequence: TGTGCCAGCAGCTGGGGACAGGACTGGAACACTGAAGCTTTCTTT. Translating it yields CASSWGQDWNTEAFF.

The V and J genes are TRBV27 and TRBJ2-7; 8 bases map to TRBD2. V shed 3 bases, J shed 4 bases, and the junction held 2 bases outside the gene matches. Germline values: CDR1 MNHEY, CDR2 SMNVEV (reference sequence). The CDR3 consists of 13 residues. This CDR3 is CASSFGGRYEQYF. The CDR3 DNA sequence: TGTGCCAGCAGTTTCGGCGGGAGGTACGAGCAGTACTTC.

The rearrangement links TRBV10-3 to TRBJ2-7; no definite D call. CDR3 length: 13 residues. Trimming took 10 bases from V and 1 from J, leaving 14 bases between them. Germline-derived CDR1 and CDR2 are ENHRY and SYGVKD. DNA for the CDR3: TGTGCCACCACCCGGTCGGTTTCCTACGAGCAGTACTTC. Translation: CATTRSVSYEQYF.